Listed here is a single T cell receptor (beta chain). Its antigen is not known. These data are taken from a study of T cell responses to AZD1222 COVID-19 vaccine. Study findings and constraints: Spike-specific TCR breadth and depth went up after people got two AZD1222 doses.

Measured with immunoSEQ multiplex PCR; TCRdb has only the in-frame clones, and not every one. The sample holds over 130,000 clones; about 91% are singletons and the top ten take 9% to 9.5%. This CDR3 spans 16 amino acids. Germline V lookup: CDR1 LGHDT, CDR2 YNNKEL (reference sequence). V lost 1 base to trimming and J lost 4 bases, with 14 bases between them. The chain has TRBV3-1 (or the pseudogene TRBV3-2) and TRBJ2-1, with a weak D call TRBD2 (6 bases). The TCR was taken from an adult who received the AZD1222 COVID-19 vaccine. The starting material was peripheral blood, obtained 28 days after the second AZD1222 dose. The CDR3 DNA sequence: TGTGCCAGCAGCCAAGGAGGAGGGTGGGGGTACAATGAGCAGTTCTTC. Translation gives CASSQGGGWGYNEQFF.